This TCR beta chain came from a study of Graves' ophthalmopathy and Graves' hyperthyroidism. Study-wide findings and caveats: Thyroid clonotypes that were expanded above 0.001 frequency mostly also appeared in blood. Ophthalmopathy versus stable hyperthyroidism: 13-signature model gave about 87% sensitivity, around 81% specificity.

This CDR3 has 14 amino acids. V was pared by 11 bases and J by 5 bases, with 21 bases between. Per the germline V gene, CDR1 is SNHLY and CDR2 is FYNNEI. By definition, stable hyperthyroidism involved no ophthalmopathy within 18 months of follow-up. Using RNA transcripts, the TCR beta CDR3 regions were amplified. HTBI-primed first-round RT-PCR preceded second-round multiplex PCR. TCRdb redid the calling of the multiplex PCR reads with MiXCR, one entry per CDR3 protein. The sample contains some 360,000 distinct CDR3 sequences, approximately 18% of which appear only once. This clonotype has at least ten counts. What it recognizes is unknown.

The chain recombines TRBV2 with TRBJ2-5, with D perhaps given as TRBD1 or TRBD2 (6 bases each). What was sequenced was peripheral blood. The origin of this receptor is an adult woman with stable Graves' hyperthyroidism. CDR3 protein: CASGGPPRGETQYF. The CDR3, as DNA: TGTGCCTCTGGGGGGCCACCACGGGGGGAGACCCAGTACTTC.